This T cell receptor beta chain was captured by sequencing in a study of T cell clonotyping in hematopoietic cell transplantation. This clone is a singleton in its sample. Its antigen is undetermined. Findings of the study overall: No sorting was done, leaving CD4 and CD8 contributions mixed. Few recipient clonotypes overlapped donors; over 95% were de novo at given depth.

Trimming cost V 1 base and J 1 base; bases outside gene matches: 10. Per the germline V gene, CDR1 is LGHNA and CDR2 is YNFKEQ. CDR3 size: 18 residues. The method was immunoSEQ multiplex PCR; TCRdb's version includes in-frame clones alone and lacks a portion of them. The data show 5,500 to 7,500 clones, 90% to 97% seen once. Material: PBMCs, obtained 30 days after allogeneic stem cell transplant. The rearrangement joins TRBV4-2 to TRBJ2-3; the match to TRBD2 covers 8 bases. This TCR came from a male patient between 40 and 49 years old who had an allogeneic stem cell transplant from a related donor, so the T cells may come from the graft donor. Some clones in this sample may be carry-over from other donors' samples. The CDR3 region is CASSQGSSGVAGTDTQYF. CDR3 sequence (DNA): TGTGCCAGCAGCCAAGGGAGTAGCGGGGTTGCGGGCACAGATACGCAGTATTTT.